This T cell receptor beta chain was found in a study of shared clonotypes between healthy human individuals. V was cut by 2 bases and J by 2 bases, with 8 bases left in between. The CDR3 sequence is 14 residues long. In germline, CDR1 is SGHRS, CDR2 YFSETQ. Here immunoSEQ multiplex PCR was the method, and the copy in TCRdb shows in-frame clones only, minus some. The table lists about 2.4 million clones, 80% to 95% of them singletons, with approximately 0.37% in the top ten. Points from the study as a whole: Larger richness was generally estimated for naive than memory subsets. Despite large depth, rarefaction showed incomplete sorted-subset sequencing.

A note on this clone: Its target is unknown.

Every donor, a Caucasian adult, lived in Nashville, Tennessee. Sequenced material: naive CD4+ T cells from PBMCs. Subset in this sample: CD45RA+ positively selected. This rearrangement joins TRBV5-1 to TRBJ2-1; D gene ambiguous. The receptor comes from a man between 18 and 35 years old in good health. Some clones in this sample may be carry-over from other donors' samples. CDR3 region: CASSFGVTYNEQFF. The CDR3, as DNA: TGCGCCAGCAGCTTTGGGGTTACCTACAATGAGCAGTTCTTC.